The 21 T cell receptor beta chains below all came from one sample that was sequenced in a study of cytomegalovirus exposure and HLA in healthy donors. Amplification used 60 Vbeta primers and 13 Jbeta primers. Clones were sequenced by immunoSEQ multiplex PCR, and TCRdb holds only the in-frame ones, with some missing. Of under 150,000 clones listed, 60% to 85% are singletons. The sequenced material came from PBMCs. These receptor sequences come from a woman aged 25 to 45 in good health and CMV-seropositive.

The chain joins TRBV15 to TRBJ1-6, with 7 bases lining up with TRBD1. The CDR3 spans 15 residues. The ends lost 3 bases at V and 6 bases at J; junction bases unmatched: 5. CDR1 and CDR2 from the germline V gene are LNHNV and YYDKDF (reference sequence). The CDR3 sequence is CATSRANRGNSPLHF. The CDR3 DNA follows: TGTGCCACCAGCAGGGCGAACAGGGGTAATTCACCCCTCCACTTT.

This clone turned up a few times. The rearrangement uses TRBV19 and TRBJ2-3; 7 positions agree with TRBD2. This CDR3 has 16 amino acids. V lost 3 bases to trimming and J lost 4 bases; unmatched junction nucleotides: 10. Germline CDR1 LNHDA, CDR2 SQIVND (reference sequence). As DNA, the CDR3 is TGTGCCAGTAGTATTGGGGGGGTACTAGGCTCAGATACGCAGTATTTT. Translating gives CASSIGGVLGSDTQYF.

This clone is a singleton in its sample. A read error may account for a junction end that differs from germline. This chain joins TRBV2 and TRBJ2-1; D is uncertain. Germline V lookup: CDR1 SNHLY, CDR2 FYNNEI. CDR3 length: 11 amino acids. Here the CDR3 DNA reads TGTGCCAGCAGTGAAGGACTCCTCGCCGTCTTC. Its translation: CASSEGLLAVF.

This chain links TRBV28 with TRBJ2-7; 12 nucleotides line up with TRBD2. The CDR3 runs to 15 residues. J lost 5 bases, V lost 6 bases, and 8 bases had no gene match. Germline V gene lookup returns CDR1 MDHEN and CDR2 SYDVKM. For the CDR3, the DNA is TGTGCCAGCAGCTCCCCTAGCGGGGGGGCCCACGAGCAGTACTTC. This encodes CASSSPSGGAHEQYF.

This rearrangement joins TRBV5-1 to TRBJ1-2, with no clear D. Germline CDR1 reads SGHRS; CDR2 reads YFSETQ. V dropped 4 bases and J dropped 4 bases, with 14 bases sitting between them. The CDR3 consists of 14 residues. As DNA, the CDR3 is TGCGCCAGCAGCCCACAAATTATTGGCTATGGCTACACCTTC. This gives the protein CASSPQIIGYGYTF.

The chain has TRBV5-6 and TRBJ1-4, with 7 bases matching TRBD1. This CDR3 is 15 amino acids long. In germline, CDR1 is SGHDT, CDR2 YYEEEE. After removal of 5 bases from V and 8 bases from J, the junction contained 12 bases not matched to a gene. The CDR3 reads CASRKDRDSNEKLFF. The CDR3 nucleotides read TGTGCCAGCAGAAAGGACCGGGACAGTAACGAAAAACTGTTTTTT. Complete variable domain (other parts from reference TRBV5-6 and TRBJ1-4): DAGVTQSPTHLIKTRGQQVTLRCSPKSGHDTVSWYQQALGQGPQFIFQYYEEEERQRGNFPDRFSGHQFPNYSSELNVNALLLGDSALYLCASRKDRDSNEKLFFGSGTQLSVL.

The chain couples TRBV30 to TRBJ2-1, with TRBD1 matching over 11 bases. CDR1 and CDR2 from the germline V gene are GTSNPN and SVGIG (reference sequence). After removal of 4 bases from V and 7 bases from J, the junction contained 18 bases not matched to a gene. This CDR3 is built from 18 residues. The chain's CDR3 is CAWTPPLGWGQGVNEQFF. The DNA of the CDR3 is TGTGCCTGGACACCTCCGTTGGGGTGGGGACAGGGGGTGAATGAGCAGTTCTTC.

The V call is TRBV9, the J call TRBJ2-7, with 10 bases aligning to TRBD2. CDR3 length: 14 amino acids. J lost 7 bases, V lost 4 bases, and 8 bases had no gene match. CDR1 SGDLS and CDR2 YYNGEE come from the germline V gene. In DNA, the CDR3 is TGTGCCAGCAGCCCACAGCGGGAGGGCCTAGAGCAGTACTTC. Amino acid sequence: CASSPQREGLEQYF.

V is TRBV18 and J is TRBJ1-6; the D gene is possibly TRBD1 (5 bases). Trimming removed 4 bases at V and 5 bases at J, with 21 bases between. Germline V gene data show CDR1 as KGHSH and CDR2 as LQKENI. The CDR3 runs to 18 residues. CDR3 amino acids: CASSRGVATSRNNSPLHF. The CDR3 coding sequence is TGTGCCAGCTCACGGGGGGTTGCAACCTCTAGAAATAATTCACCCCTCCACTTT.

This clone was seen only once. The chain is built from TRBV5-4 and TRBJ2-7; TRBD1 agrees at 9 bases. V was pared by 0 bases and J by 5 bases, with 9 bases of the junction left unmatched. The CDR3 is 16 amino acids. Germline CDR1 and CDR2: SGHNT and YYREEE (reference sequence). CDR3 loop: CASSLAGDRVIHEQYF. Written as DNA, the CDR3 is TGTGCCAGCAGCTTGGCCGGGGACAGGGTGATCCACGAGCAGTACTTC.

The genes are TRBV6-6 and TRBJ1-5; TRBD1 matches 7 bases. The CDR3 contains 14 residues. The germline gives CDR1 MNHNY, CDR2 SVGAGI (reference sequence). The trim removed 0 bases at V and 4 bases at J, leaving 0 bases unmatched. The CDR3 DNA is TGTGCCAGCAGTTACTCACAGGGGAATCAGCCCCAGCATTTT. It codes for CASSYSQGNQPQHF.

The chain recombines TRBV7-9 with TRBJ2-2; D call uncertain. The CDR3 runs to 16 residues. The germline V gene encodes CDR1 SEHNR and CDR2 FQNEAQ (reference sequence). Trimming pared 4 bases from V and 3 bases from J, leaving 15 bases between. The CDR3 sequence is CASSSRFMIDTGELFF. The CDR3 DNA follows: TGTGCCAGCAGCTCCAGGTTCATGATCGACACCGGGGAGCTGTTTTTT.

The chain carries TRBV5-1 and TRBJ2-4; TRBD1 matches 7 bases. The CDR3 length is 19 residues. V trimming: 1 base; J trimming: 0 bases; junction bases outside the gene matches: 13. In germline, CDR1 is SGHRS, CDR2 YFSETQ. The CDR3 sequence is CASSLLGQINQVAKNIQYF. The CDR3 DNA is TGCGCCAGCAGCTTGTTGGGACAGATTAACCAGGTAGCCAAAAACATTCAGTACTTC.

The genes are TRBV30 and TRBJ2-5; 7 nucleotides match TRBD1. Germline values: CDR1 GTSNPN, CDR2 SVGIG (reference sequence). The CDR3 is 16 residues long. After removal of 2 bases from V and 2 bases from J, the junction contained 11 bases not matched to a gene. The CDR3 sequence is CAWSSGDRAPQETQYF. The CDR3, as DNA: TGTGCCTGGAGTTCTGGAGACAGGGCCCCACAAGAGACCCAGTACTTC. Variable domain in full (rest from reference TRBV30 and TRBJ2-5): SQTIHQWPATLVQPVGSPLSLECTVEGTSNPNLYWYRQAAGRGLQLLFYSVGIGQISSEVPQNLSASRPQDRQFILSSKKLLLSDSGFYLCAWSSGDRAPQETQYFGPGTRLLVL.

J is TRBJ2-7 and V is TRBV7-9; D perhaps matches TRBD1 (6 bases). Per germline, CDR1 SEHNR and CDR2 FQNEAQ (reference sequence). V lost 1 base, J lost 8 bases, and 18 bases lay in between. The CDR3 length is 15 residues. DNA for the CDR3: TGTGCCAGCAGCTTAGGCAGGGGCCCCATTGAACAGCAGTACTTC. It translates to CASSLGRGPIEQQYF.

V and J are TRBV9 and TRBJ2-7; 7 nucleotides agree with TRBD1. V shed 2 bases, J shed 5 bases, and the junction held 10 bases outside the gene matches. This CDR3 spans 15 amino acids. Germline V gives CDR1 SGDLS, CDR2 YYNGEE. Written as DNA, the CDR3 is TGTGCCAGCAGCGTCTCCGGGACAGAAGACAACGAGCAGTACTTC. Translated, it gives CASSVSGTEDNEQYF. Looking up the rest from reference TRBV9 and TRBJ2-7 gives the full variable domain: DSGVTQTPKHLITATGQRVTLRCSPRSGDLSVYWYQQSLDQGLQFLIQYYNGEERAKGNILERFSAQQFPDLHSELNLSSLELGDSALYFCASSVSGTEDNEQYFGPGTRLTVT.

With respect to this clone: Sequence at one end of the junction differs from germline and may be a read error. The chain uses TRBV15 and TRBJ2-5, with TRBD2 identical over 8 bases. The germline V gene has CDR1 LNHNV and CDR2 YYDKDF (reference sequence). CDR3 length: 14 amino acids. The CDR3 here is CSTSGRGGMETQYF. For the CDR3, the DNA is TGTTCCACCAGCGGACGGGGGGGAATGGAGACCCAGTACTTC.

V usage is TRBV6-1 and J usage is TRBJ1-2; the D gene is possibly TRBD1 (5 bases). CDR3 size: 13 residues. Per the germline V gene, CDR1 is MNHNS and CDR2 is SASEGT. V was pared by 10 bases and J by 4 bases, with 16 bases between. CDR3 amino acids: CATREKGLYGYTF. The CDR3 DNA sequence: TGTGCCACCAGGGAGAAGGGGCTCTATGGCTACACCTTC.

This clone was detected only once. The V gene is TRBV30, the J gene TRBJ2-1; 7 positions match TRBD1. The germline V gene has CDR1 GTSNPN and CDR2 SVGIG (reference sequence). This CDR3 contains 13 residues. Trimming at V came to 0 bases and at J to 12 bases, leaving 8 bases not matched to a gene. In nucleotides, the CDR3 is TGTGCCTGGAGTGTTTCCGAGGGGGCTGGGCAGTTCTTC. This translates into CAWSVSEGAGQFF.

The gene calls are TRBV4-3 and TRBJ2-1; 13 bases are shared with TRBD2. Germline lookup yields CDR1 LGHNA and CDR2 YSLEER. Trimming took 4 bases from V and 4 from J; bases not matched to a gene: 7. The CDR3 consists of 17 residues. The CDR3 nucleotides read TGCGCCAGCAGCCCCGGACTAGCGGGGGCCCCGTACAATGAGCAGTTCTTC. Residues: CASSPGLAGAPYNEQFF.

This clone came up once. This chain connects TRBV7-9 to TRBJ1-1; no firm D call. Deletions cut 1 base from V and 5 bases from J, with 14 bases between. CDR3 length: 15 amino acids. Germline CDR1 reads SEHNR; CDR2 reads FQNEAQ (reference sequence). The CDR3 here is CASSLVVGVWTEAFF. For the CDR3, the DNA is TGTGCCAGCAGCTTAGTCGTCGGGGTTTGGACTGAAGCTTTCTTT.